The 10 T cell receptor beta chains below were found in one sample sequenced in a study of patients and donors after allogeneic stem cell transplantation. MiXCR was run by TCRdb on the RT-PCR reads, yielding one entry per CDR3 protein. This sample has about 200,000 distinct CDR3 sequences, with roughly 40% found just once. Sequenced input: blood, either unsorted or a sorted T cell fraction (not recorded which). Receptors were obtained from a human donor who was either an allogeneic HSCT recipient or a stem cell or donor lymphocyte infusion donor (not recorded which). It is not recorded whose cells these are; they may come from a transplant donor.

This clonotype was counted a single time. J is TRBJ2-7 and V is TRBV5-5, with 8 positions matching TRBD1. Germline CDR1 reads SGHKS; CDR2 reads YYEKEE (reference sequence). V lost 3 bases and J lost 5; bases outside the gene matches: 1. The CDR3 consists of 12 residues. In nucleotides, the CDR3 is TGTGCCAGCAGCTGGACAGGGAACGAGCAGTACTTC. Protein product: CASSWTGNEQYF.

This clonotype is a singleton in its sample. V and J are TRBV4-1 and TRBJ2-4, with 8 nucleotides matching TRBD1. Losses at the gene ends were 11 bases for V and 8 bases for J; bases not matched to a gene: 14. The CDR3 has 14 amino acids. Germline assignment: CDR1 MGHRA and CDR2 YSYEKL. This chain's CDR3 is CAARQGWESDIQYF. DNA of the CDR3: TGCGCCGCCAGACAGGGGTGGGAATCGGACATTCAGTACTTC.

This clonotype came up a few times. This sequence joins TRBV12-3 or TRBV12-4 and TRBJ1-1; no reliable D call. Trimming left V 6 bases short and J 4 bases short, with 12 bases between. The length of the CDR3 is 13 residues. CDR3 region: CASSLYEGTEAFF. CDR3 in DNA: TGTGCCAGCAGCCTGTATGAGGGCACTGAAGCTTTCTTT.

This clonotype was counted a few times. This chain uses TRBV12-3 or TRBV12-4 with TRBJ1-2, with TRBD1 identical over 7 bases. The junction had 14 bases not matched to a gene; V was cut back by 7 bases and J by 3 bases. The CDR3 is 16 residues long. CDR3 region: CASTHQTGPSYYGYTF. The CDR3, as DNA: TGTGCCAGCACCCATCAGACAGGGCCCTCGTACTATGGCTACACCTTC.

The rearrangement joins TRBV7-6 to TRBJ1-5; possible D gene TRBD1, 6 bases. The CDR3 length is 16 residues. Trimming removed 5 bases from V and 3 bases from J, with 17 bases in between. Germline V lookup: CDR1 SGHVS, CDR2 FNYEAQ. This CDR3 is CASSLSSRTVNQPQHF. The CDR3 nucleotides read TGTGCCAGCAGCCTGTCATCTAGGACAGTCAATCAGCCCCAGCATTTT.

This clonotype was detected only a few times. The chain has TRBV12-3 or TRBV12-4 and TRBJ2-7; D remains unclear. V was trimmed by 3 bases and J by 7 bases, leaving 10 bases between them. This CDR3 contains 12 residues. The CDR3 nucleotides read TGTGCCAGCAGTTTCATGGGCCCAGAGCAGTACTTC. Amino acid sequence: CASSFMGPEQYF.

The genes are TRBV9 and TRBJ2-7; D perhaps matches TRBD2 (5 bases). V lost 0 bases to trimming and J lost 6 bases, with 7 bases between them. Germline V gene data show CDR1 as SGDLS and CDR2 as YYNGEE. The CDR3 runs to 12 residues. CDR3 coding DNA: TGTGCCAGCAGCGTAGACGGGGTCGAGCAGTACTTC. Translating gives CASSVDGVEQYF.

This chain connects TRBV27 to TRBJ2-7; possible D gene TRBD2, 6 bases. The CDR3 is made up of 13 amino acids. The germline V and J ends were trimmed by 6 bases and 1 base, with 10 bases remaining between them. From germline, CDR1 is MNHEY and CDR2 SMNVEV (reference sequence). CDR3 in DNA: TGTGCCAGCAGATTAGCGGTATCCTACGAGCAGTACTTC. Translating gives CASRLAVSYEQYF.

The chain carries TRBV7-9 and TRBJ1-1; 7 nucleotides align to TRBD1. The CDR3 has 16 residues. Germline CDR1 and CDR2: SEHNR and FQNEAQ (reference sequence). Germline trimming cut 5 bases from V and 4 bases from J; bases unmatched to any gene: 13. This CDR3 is CASSQRVPRGSTEAFF. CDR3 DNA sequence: TGTGCCAGCAGCCAGAGGGTGCCCAGGGGGAGCACTGAAGCTTTCTTT.

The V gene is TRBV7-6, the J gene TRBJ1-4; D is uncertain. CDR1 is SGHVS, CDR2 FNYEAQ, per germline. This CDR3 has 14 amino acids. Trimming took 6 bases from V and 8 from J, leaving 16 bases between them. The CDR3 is CASSSGPPGEKLFF. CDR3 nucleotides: TGTGCCAGCAGTTCCGGGCCCCCCGGAGAAAAACTGTTTTTT.